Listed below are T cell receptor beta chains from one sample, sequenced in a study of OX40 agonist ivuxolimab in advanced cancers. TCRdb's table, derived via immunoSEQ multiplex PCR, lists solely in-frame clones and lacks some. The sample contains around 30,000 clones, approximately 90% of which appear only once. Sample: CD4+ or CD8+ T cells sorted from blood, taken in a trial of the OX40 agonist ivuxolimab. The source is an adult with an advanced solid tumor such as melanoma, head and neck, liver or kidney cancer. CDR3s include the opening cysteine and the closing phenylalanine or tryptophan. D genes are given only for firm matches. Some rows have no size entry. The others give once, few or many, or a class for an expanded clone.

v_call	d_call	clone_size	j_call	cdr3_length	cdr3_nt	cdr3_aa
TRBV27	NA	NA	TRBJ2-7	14	TGTGCCAGCAGTTTACGTGGGACACGCTACGAGCAGTACTTC	CASSLRGTRYEQYF
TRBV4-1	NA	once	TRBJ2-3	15	TGCGCCAGCAGCCAAGTGAGGGGCCGCACAGATACGCAGTATTTT	CASSQVRGRTDTQYF
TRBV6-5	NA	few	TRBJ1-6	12	TGTGCCAGCAGACCGGATAATTCACCCCTCCACTTT	CASRPDNSPLHF
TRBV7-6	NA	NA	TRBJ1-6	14	TGTGCCAGCAGCTTATTGGGGGTAAATTCACCCCTCCACTTT	CASSLLGVNSPLHF
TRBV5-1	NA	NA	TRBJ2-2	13	TGCGCCAGCAGGTTGGAGGGATCCGGGGAGCTGTTTTTT	CASRLEGSGELFF
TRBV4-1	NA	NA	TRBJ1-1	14	TGCGCCAGCAGCCAAGATCCCGGGGGATTCGAAGCTTTCTTT	CASSQDPGGFEAFF
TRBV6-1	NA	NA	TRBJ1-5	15	TGTGCCAGCAGTGAATGGGGGGGTAGCAATCAGCCCCAGCATTTT	CASSEWGGSNQPQHF
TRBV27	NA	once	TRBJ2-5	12	TGTGCCAGCAGTTCTAACAGGGAGACCCAGTACTTC	CASSSNRETQYF
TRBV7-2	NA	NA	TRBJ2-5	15	TGTGCCAGCAGCTCCGTCGGAGGGGGCGGGGAGACCCAGTACTTC	CASSSVGGGGETQYF
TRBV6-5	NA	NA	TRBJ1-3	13	TGTGCCAGCAGTTACTCAGGTGGAAACACCATATATTTT	CASSYSGGNTIYF
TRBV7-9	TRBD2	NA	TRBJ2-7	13	TGTGCCAGCAGCCTGGGACTAGCGGGGATGGCCTACTTC	CASSLGLAGMAYF
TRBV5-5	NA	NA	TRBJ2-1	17	TGTGCCAGCAGGGGTCCGGGTCAGCCTAGCTCCTACAATGAGCAGTTCTTC	CASRGPGQPSSYNEQFF
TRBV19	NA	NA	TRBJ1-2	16	TGTGCCAGTAGTATAGTCTCGAGGCGGGGCCTCTATGGCTACACCTTC	CASSIVSRRGLYGYTF
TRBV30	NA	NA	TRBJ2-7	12	TGTGCCTGGTGGACAGACAACTACGAGCAGTACTTC	CAWWTDNYEQYF
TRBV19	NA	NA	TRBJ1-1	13	TGTGCCAGTAGTATATGGGGGGGCACTGAAGCTTTCTTT	CASSIWGGTEAFF
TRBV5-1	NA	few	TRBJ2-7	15	TGCGCCAGCAGCTTGGGACGGAGGGCCTCCTACGAGCAGTACTTC	CASSLGRRASYEQYF
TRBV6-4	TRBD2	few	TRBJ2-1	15	TGTGCCAGCAGTGAGGCCAGCGGGGGGGCGGATGAGCAGTTCTTC	CASSEASGGADEQFF
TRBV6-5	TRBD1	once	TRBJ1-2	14	TGTGCCAGCAGTTACTCAGAGGGGGCTAGAGGCTACACCTTC	CASSYSEGARGYTF
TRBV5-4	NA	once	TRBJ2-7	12	TGTGCCAGCAGCTTAATTTCCCACGAGCAGTACTTC	CASSLISHEQYF
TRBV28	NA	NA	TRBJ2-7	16	TGTGCCAGCAGTTTCGGAAGCGGCAGGGCTTCCTACGAGCAGTACTTC	CASSFGSGRASYEQYF